The clone carrying this T cell receptor beta chain was seen ten or more times. Per germline, CDR1 SEHNR and CDR2 FQNEAQ (reference sequence). The CDR3 consists of 12 residues. V was shortened by 11 bases and J by 2 bases, with 13 bases between the two germline ends. The data originate from a study of blood T cells in healthy people across ages. The authors ran a second PCR of 7 to 11 cycles using a sample-barcoded 5' primer and a J-beta primer mix. Through a template-switch adaptor with 12 random nucleotides, each cDNA molecule received a tag. TCRdb re-analysed the 5' RACE reads in MiXCR, keeping a single row per CDR3 protein. The profile shows about 400,000 distinct CDR3 sequences, roughly half of them singletons.

This chain connects TRBV7-9 to TRBJ2-7, with D tentatively TRBD2 (6 bases). The sequence derives from a man aged 60 to 69 in good health. The source material was blood. CDR3 amino acids: CAGGKGPYEQYF. The CDR3 nucleotides are TGTGCCGGGGGGAAGGGCCCCTACGAGCAGTACTTC.